These 28 T cell receptor beta chains were sequenced from one sample in a study of CD8 T cells in ankylosing spondylitis. TCRdb recomputed calls from the 5' RACE reads with MiXCR, one row per CDR3 protein. This table holds 200,000 to 300,000 distinct CDR3 sequences, over 9.5% found once. Sequenced sample: blood, either unsorted or a sorted T cell fraction (not recorded which). Source of these receptors: a male donor with ankylosing spondylitis or in good health (not recorded which).

This clonotype came up many times. The chain links TRBV6-1 to TRBJ2-2; 7 nucleotides align to TRBD2. Germline trimming cut 3 bases from V and 1 base from J; bases unmatched to any gene: 2. Germline assignment: CDR1 MNHNS and CDR2 SASEGT. The CDR3 is 15 residues long. In DNA form, the CDR3 reads TGTGCCAGCAGTGAGCCGGGAGGGAACACCGGGGAGCTGTTTTTT. Translated, it gives CASSEPGGNTGELFF.

The table lists this clonotype with many counts. J is TRBJ2-5 and V is TRBV11-2, with 7 bases that match TRBD1. The CDR3 has 15 amino acids. V was pared by 5 bases and J by 3 bases, with 9 bases of the junction left unmatched. CDR1 is SGHAT, CDR2 FQNNGV, per germline. CDR3 loop: CASSPLRDSKETQYF. DNA for the CDR3: TGTGCCAGCAGCCCCCTAAGGGACAGTAAAGAGACCCAGTACTTC.

This clonotype was observed at least ten times. V is TRBV7-8 and J is TRBJ2-7, with 8 positions matching TRBD1. Per germline, CDR1 SGHVS and CDR2 FQNEAQ. J lost 3 bases, V lost 4 bases, and 5 bases had no gene match. This CDR3 comprises 14 residues. The CDR3 is CASSSTGQGYEQYF. The DNA for the CDR3 is TGTGCCAGCAGCTCAACAGGACAGGGCTACGAGCAGTACTTC.

This chain links TRBV11-3 with TRBJ2-7; D may be TRBD1 or TRBD2 (5 bases each). V was clipped by 1 base and J by 2 bases, with 12 bases between them. The CDR3 has 15 amino acids. CDR1 SGHNT and CDR2 YENEEA come from the germline V gene. The CDR3, as DNA: TGTGCCAGCAGCTTAGCTGGGGGAGCCCCCTACGAGCAGTACTTC. Residues: CASSLAGGAPYEQYF.

This clonotype appeared many times. The chain links TRBV7-9 to TRBJ2-7, with D perhaps given as TRBD1 or TRBD2 (5 bases each). CDR1 is SEHNR and CDR2 is FQNEAQ in the germline V gene (reference sequence). V was trimmed by 2 bases and J by 1 base, leaving 9 bases between them. The CDR3 is made up of 14 amino acids. CDR3 coding DNA: TGTGCCAGCAGCTTAATGGGGGTTTCCTACGAGCAGTACTTC. It specifies CASSLMGVSYEQYF. Drawing the rest from reference TRBV7-9 and TRBJ2-7, the complete variable domain is DTGVSQNPRHKITKRGQNVTFRCDPISEHNRLYWYRQTLGQGPEFLTYFQNEAQLEKSRLLSDRFSAERPKGSFSTLEIQRTEQGDSAMYLCASSLMGVSYEQYFGPGTRLTVT.

The chain recombines TRBV11-3 with TRBJ2-1, with D perhaps assigned TRBD1 or TRBD2 (5 bases each). Germline lookup yields CDR1 SGHNT and CDR2 YENEEA. Trimming took off 5 bases at V and 3 bases at J, with 14 bases between the two ends. This CDR3 is built from 15 residues. The CDR3 DNA reads as TGTGCCAGCAGCAAGACCGGGACCGACTACAATGAGCAGTTCTTC. Translating it yields CASSKTGTDYNEQFF.

This clonotype was counted only a few times. V gene TRBV11-3 combines with J gene TRBJ2-3, with D perhaps matching TRBD2 (6 bases). There are 14 residues in the CDR3. Trimming pared 3 bases from V and 6 bases from J, leaving 13 bases between. Germline CDR1 reads SGHNT; CDR2 reads YENEEA. The CDR3 coding sequence is TGTGCCAGCAGCTTGAGGTCCCGGGAGGATACGCAGTATTTT. It translates to CASSLRSREDTQYF.

This clonotype was recorded at least ten times. This sequence may be a read error, since a much larger clone differs from it by one base. The chain carries TRBV5-1 and TRBJ2-5; D gene ambiguous. Germline V gene sequence: CDR1 SGHRS, CDR2 YFSETQ. V was pared by 0 bases and J by 3 bases, with 6 bases between. The CDR3 is made up of 13 amino acids. The CDR3 loop reads CASSLAAEETQYF. As DNA, the CDR3 is TGCGCCAGCAGCTTGGCGGCAGAAGAGACCCAGTACTTC.

Ten or more counts support this clonotype. The chain has TRBV7-2 and TRBJ2-1, with D unclear. The germline V and J ends were trimmed by 3 bases and 15 bases, with 15 bases remaining between them. This CDR3 has 12 amino acids. Germline CDR1 is SGHTA and CDR2 is FQGNSA. CDR3 sequence: CASSLDPNRRFF. The CDR3 DNA reads as TGTGCCAGCAGCTTGGACCCTAACCGGAGGTTCTTC.

The sample holds many counts of this clonotype. J is TRBJ1-1 and V is TRBV12-3 or TRBV12-4; TRBD1 is a possible D gene (5 bases). V gave up 2 bases and J gave up 10 bases, with 11 bases separating them. This CDR3 comprises 12 residues. The CDR3 DNA follows: TGTGCCAGCAGTTTAACAGGCATAGGAGCTTTCTTT. Its translation is CASSLTGIGAFF.

This clonotype was seen many times. The J gene is TRBJ2-2, the V gene TRBV7-2, with D possibly being TRBD1 or TRBD2 (6 bases each). V was trimmed by 8 bases and J by 3 bases, leaving 19 bases between them. Germline V gene data show CDR1 as SGHTA and CDR2 as FQGNSA. The CDR3 has 16 amino acids. In nucleotides, the CDR3 is TGTGCCAGCCCGCCGGGGGCAGAACCATACACCGGGGAGCTGTTTTTT. It encodes CASPPGAEPYTGELFF.

V is TRBV29-1 and J is TRBJ2-2; tentatively, D is TRBD1 (6 bases). Trimming removed 7 bases at V and 5 bases at J, with 17 bases between. The CDR3 extends over 14 amino acids. Germline V lookup: CDR1 SQVTM, CDR2 ANQGSEA. This chain's CDR3 is CSALRTERTGELFF. The DNA of the CDR3 is TGCAGCGCCCTTAGGACAGAACGTACCGGGGAGCTGTTTTTT.

The sample holds a few counts of this clonotype. A read error may explain this, as a much larger clone is one base away. J is TRBJ1-5 and V is TRBV2, with no clear D. The CDR3 totals 15 residues. The V gene's germline CDR1 is SNHLY and CDR2 FYNNEI. The chain's CDR3 is CASSRSGVGNRPQHF. The CDR3 nucleotides are TGTGCCAGCAGCCGCTCCGGGGTAGGGAATCGGCCCCAGCATTTT.

The sample holds many counts of this clonotype. The CDR3 coding sequence is TGTGCCAGCAGCTCGACAGGGGACAGCAATCAGCCCCAGCATTTT. Residues: CASSSTGDSNQPQHF. V gene TRBV6-1 combines with J gene TRBJ1-5, with 8 bases matching TRBD1. CDR1 is MNHNS, CDR2 SASEGT, per germline. The CDR3 has 15 amino acids. V gave up 6 bases and J gave up 1 base; unmatched junction bases: 5.

This clonotype was observed at least ten times. The chain is built from TRBV5-1 and TRBJ1-1; tentative D call: TRBD1 (5 bases). The CDR3 covers 20 residues. Germline CDR1 and CDR2: SGHRS and YFSETQ. V lost 4 bases and J lost 0, with 28 bases in between. In DNA, the CDR3 is TGCGCCAGCAGCCTGCCGACAGATAGAGGCCCGGACGGTATGAACACTGAAGCTTTCTTT. Its protein product is CASSLPTDRGPDGMNTEAFF.

The chain carries TRBV2 and TRBJ2-2; 7 bases line up with TRBD1. The CDR3 has 15 amino acids. The germline CDR1 and CDR2 sequences are SNHLY and FYNNEI. The ends lost 8 bases at V and 4 bases at J; junction bases unmatched: 10. CDR3 amino acids: CASVRDSGGTGELFF. DNA for the CDR3: TGTGCCAGCGTCCGGGACAGTGGCGGCACCGGGGAGCTGTTTTTT. The full variable domain, rest sourced from reference TRBV2 and TRBJ2-2, is EPEVTQTPSHQVTQMGQEVILRCVPISNHLYFYWYRQILGQKVEFLVSFYNNEISEKSEIFDDQFSVERPDGSNFTLKIRSTKLEDSAMYFCASVRDSGGTGELFFGEGSRLTVL.

Regarding this clonotype: A clone one base away is much larger, so this may be a read error. The chain recombines TRBV20-1 with TRBJ2-3; 10 positions agree with TRBD2. The CDR3 runs 14 residues. The J segment lost 3 bases and the V segment lost 6 bases, leaving 6 bases of the junction unmatched. CDR1 and CDR2 from the germline V gene are DFQATT and SNEGSKA (reference sequence). CDR3 nucleotides: TGCAGTGCCGTTAGCGGGGGGATGACAGATACGCAGTATTTT. As protein: CSAVSGGMTDTQYF.

The chain carries TRBV7-9 and TRBJ2-3; TRBD1 is a possible D gene (6 bases). The CDR3 contains 16 residues. Germline V gives CDR1 SEHNR, CDR2 FQNEAQ (reference sequence). Trimming left V 3 bases short and J 3 bases short, with 16 bases between. The DNA for the CDR3 is TGTGCCAGCAGCTTTTATACAGGGTCTGCAACAGATACGCAGTATTTT. Its protein product is CASSFYTGSATDTQYF.

With respect to this clonotype: A much more abundant neighbour one base away suggests this may be a read error. The CDR3 spells CAGSPEVRKLFF. In nucleotides, the CDR3 is TGTGCCGGCAGTCCAGAAGTTCGAAAACTGTTTTTT. The chain carries TRBV12-3 or TRBV12-4 and TRBJ1-4; D not resolved. The CDR3 is made up of 12 amino acids.

This chain uses TRBV5-1 with TRBJ2-3; no clear D. Trimming took off 2 bases at V and 1 base at J, with 11 bases between the two ends. The CDR3 loop spans 15 amino acids. Germline V lookup: CDR1 SGHRS, CDR2 YFSETQ. The DNA for the CDR3 is TGCGCCAGCAGCTTAGATCCTTTGGGCACAGATACGCAGTATTTT. Its translation is CASSLDPLGTDTQYF.

In its sample, this clonotype was seen a few times. This chain uses TRBV7-2 with TRBJ2-6; D is undetermined. This CDR3 has 15 residues. V was clipped by 2 bases and J by 1 base, with 6 bases between them. The germline V gene has CDR1 SGHTA and CDR2 FQGNSA. This CDR3 is CASSLRLSGANVLTF. In DNA form, the CDR3 reads TGTGCCAGCAGCTTACGGTTGTCTGGGGCCAACGTCCTGACTTTC.

In this sample, this clonotype turned up a few times. The chain carries TRBV20-1 and TRBJ2-1; 12 positions agree with TRBD2. Germline assignment: CDR1 DFQATT and CDR2 SNEGSKA (reference sequence). V shed 2 bases, J shed 0 bases, and the junction held 2 bases outside the gene matches. The CDR3 is 16 amino acids. The chain's CDR3 is CSARLAGGYSYNEQFF. The CDR3 coding sequence is TGCAGTGCTAGACTAGCGGGGGGGTACTCCTACAATGAGCAGTTCTTC.

This clonotype was counted at least ten times. The chain recombines TRBV5-1 with TRBJ1-5; possibly TRBD1 for D (6 bases). The CDR3 spans 15 residues. The V gene's germline CDR1 is SGHRS and CDR2 YFSETQ. V was cut by 2 bases and J by 2 bases, with 11 bases left in between. The CDR3 sequence is CASSFSGAGNQPQHF. The DNA of the CDR3 is TGCGCCAGCAGCTTTTCGGGGGCTGGCAATCAGCCCCAGCATTTT.

This clonotype has a count of ten or more. V is TRBV12-5 and J is TRBJ2-1; D not certain. The germline V gene has CDR1 LGHNT and CDR2 FRNRAP. V was shortened by 1 base and J by 3 bases, with 4 bases between the two germline ends. This CDR3 comprises 13 residues. The CDR3 spells CASGLASYNEQFF. The CDR3 DNA reads TGTGCTAGTGGTTTGGCTAGCTACAATGAGCAGTTCTTC.

This clonotype was observed many times. The rearrangement joins TRBV2 to TRBJ2-5; possible D gene TRBD1, 6 bases. V lost 5 bases to trimming and J lost 3 bases, with 22 bases between them. This CDR3 has 17 residues. CDR1 is SNHLY, CDR2 FYNNEI, per germline. The CDR3 coding sequence is TGTGCCAGCAGTCCCCTAATCCCGGACAGAAGGGAAGAGACCCAGTACTTC. Translating it yields CASSPLIPDRREETQYF.

The genes are TRBV6-1 and TRBJ2-1; TRBD2 matches 7 bases. The CDR3 loop spans 15 amino acids. Germline values: CDR1 MNHNS, CDR2 SASEGT. J lost 2 bases, V lost 4 bases, and 5 bases had no gene match. CDR3 protein: CASSGSLAAYNEQFF. CDR3 nucleotides: TGTGCCAGCAGTGGATCTCTAGCGGCCTACAATGAGCAGTTCTTC.

In this sample, this clonotype turned up many times. The V and J genes are TRBV5-1 and TRBJ1-4; a possible D gene is TRBD1 (6 bases). The CDR3 covers 18 residues. Trimming stripped 0 bases from V and 0 bases from J, with 15 bases between. The germline CDR1 and CDR2 sequences are SGHRS and YFSETQ. This CDR3 is CASSLEGQGDATNEKLFF. CDR3 sequence (DNA): TGCGCCAGCAGCTTGGAGGGACAAGGGGATGCAACTAATGAAAAACTGTTTTTT. The full variable domain, completed using reference TRBV5-1 and TRBJ1-4, is KAGVTQTPRYLIKTRGQQVTLSCSPISGHRSVSWYQQTPGQGLQFLFEYFSETQRNKGNFPGRFSGRQFSNSRSEMNVSTLELGDSALYLCASSLEGQGDATNEKLFFGSGTQLSVL.

This clonotype came up many times. This rearrangement joins TRBV4-1 to TRBJ1-1, with D unresolved. This CDR3 has 14 residues. The V and J ends lost 0 bases and 4 bases respectively, with 9 bases between them. Per the germline V gene, CDR1 is MGHRA and CDR2 is YSYEKL. CDR3 coding DNA: TGCGCCAGCAGCCAAGAAAGGTTGAGCACTGAAGCTTTCTTT. Amino acid sequence: CASSQERLSTEAFF.